The 22 T cell receptor beta chains below all came from one sample that was sequenced in a study of T cell responses to AZD1222 COVID-19 vaccine. Profiling relied on immunoSEQ multiplex PCR, and the TCRdb table lists in-frame clones only, not all of them. The sample lists about 100,000 clones; around nine tenths were seen once. Source: peripheral blood, taken on day 0 of AZD1222 vaccination. The receptors stem from an adult in good health.

The V gene is TRBV7-3, the J gene TRBJ2-5, with D perhaps matching TRBD1 or TRBD2 (7 bases each). This CDR3 region has 15 residues. Germline CDR1 and CDR2: SGHTA and FQGTGA. V was pared by 5 bases and J by 1 base, with 14 bases between. CDR3 nucleotide sequence: TGTGCCAGCAGCCCCCAGGGGGAGGGCCAAGAGACCCAGTACTTC. This encodes CASSPQGEGQETQYF.

Written as DNA, the CDR3 is TGTGCCAGCGGACAGTTGAACACTGAAGCTTTCTTT. It is translated as CASGQLNTEAFF. The rearrangement uses TRBV14 and TRBJ1-1; TRBD1 might be the D (6 bases). The V end lost 8 bases, the J end lost 0 bases, and 7 bases lay between the germline ends. CDR3 length: 12 residues. Per germline, CDR1 SGHDN and CDR2 FVKESK.

This chain links TRBV10-1 with TRBJ2-1; a weak D match, TRBD2 (5 bases). V lost 8 bases, J lost 0 bases, and 11 bases lay in between. This CDR3 spans 14 amino acids. Germline-derived CDR1 and CDR2 are WNHNN and SYGVQD (reference sequence). CDR3 coding DNA: TGCGCCAGCTTTAGCGCTTACTCCTACAATGAGCAGTTCTTC. Translating it yields CASFSAYSYNEQFF.

The chain carries TRBV4-2 and TRBJ1-2, with 9 bases aligning to TRBD1. The CDR3 is made up of 14 amino acids. Germline loops: CDR1 LGHNA, CDR2 YNFKEQ. V was clipped by 3 bases and J by 2 bases; unmatched bases: 1. CDR3 nucleotide sequence: TGTGCCAGCAGCCAGGACAGGGGAAACTATGGCTACACCTTC. Protein sequence: CASSQDRGNYGYTF.

The chain joins TRBV5-4 to TRBJ1-4; D is ambiguous. CDR1 SGHNT and CDR2 YYREEE come from the germline V gene (reference sequence). V lost 3 bases, J lost 8 bases, and 8 bases lay in between. This CDR3 has 12 amino acids. The CDR3 nucleotides are TGTGCCAGCAGCTCAGGTGGGGAAAAACTGTTTTTT. Residues: CASSSGGEKLFF.

This clone occurred a few times. This chain connects TRBV19 to TRBJ2-1; TRBD2 might be the D (6 bases). Germline loops: CDR1 LNHDA, CDR2 SQIVND (reference sequence). The CDR3 spans 15 residues. The ends were cut back, 3 bases at V and 5 bases at J, with 14 bases in the middle. The chain's CDR3 is CASSIGVAVDNEQFF. The CDR3 region has the DNA TGTGCCAGTAGTATCGGGGTAGCGGTAGACAATGAGCAGTTCTTC.

The V call is TRBV5-1, the J call TRBJ2-7, with D uncertain. V was pared by 5 bases and J by 2 bases, with 11 bases between. Looked up from germline, CDR1 is SGHRS and CDR2 is YFSETQ. This CDR3 region has 13 residues. The CDR3 region has the DNA TGCGCCAGCAGTGAGCAAGGGACCTACGAGCAGTACTTC. Translated: CASSEQGTYEQYF. Full variable domain (missing parts from reference TRBV5-1 and TRBJ2-7): KAGVTQTPRYLIKTRGQQVTLSCSPISGHRSVSWYQQTPGQGLQFLFEYFSETQRNKGNFPGRFSGRQFSNSRSEMNVSTLELGDSALYLCASSEQGTYEQYFGPGTRLTVT.

The rearrangement uses TRBV11-3 and TRBJ2-1; D gene uncertain. The CDR3 runs to 13 residues. V lost 4 bases and J 6 bases, leaving 10 bases between the germline ends. CDR1 and CDR2 from the germline V gene are SGHNT and YENEEA. CDR3 amino acids: CASSSESVNEQFF. DNA of the CDR3: TGTGCCAGCAGCTCCGAGTCCGTCAATGAGCAGTTCTTC.

This chain joins TRBV7-9 and TRBJ1-5, with TRBD1 matching 9 bases. After removal of 6 bases from V and 5 bases from J, the junction contained 20 bases not matched to a gene. CDR3 length: 19 amino acids. The germline CDR1 and CDR2 sequences are SEHNR and FQNEAQ (reference sequence). CDR3 residues: CASSRPPDRGATADQPQHF. The CDR3 DNA reads TGTGCCAGCAGTCGTCCGCCGGACAGGGGCGCTACTGCTGATCAGCCCCAGCATTTT.

The chain is built from TRBV30 and TRBJ2-5; D is ambiguous. The CDR3 runs 14 residues. Germline loops: CDR1 GTSNPN, CDR2 SVGIG (reference sequence). Trimming stripped 0 bases from V and 1 base from J, with 9 bases between. As DNA, the CDR3 is TGTGCCTGGAGTGTGCGGACGCCCCAAGAGACCCAGTACTTC. Translated, it gives CAWSVRTPQETQYF.

This clone was seen more than once but under ten times. The rearrangement joins TRBV7-3 to TRBJ1-1; D possibly corresponds to TRBD1 (6 bases). Germline V gene data show CDR1 as SGHTA and CDR2 as FQGTGA. V was clipped by 4 bases and J by 1 base, with 7 bases between them. The CDR3 has 13 amino acids. This CDR3 is CASSSTGNTEAFF. Written as DNA, the CDR3 is TGTGCCAGCAGCTCGACAGGGAACACTGAAGCTTTCTTT.

The chain recombines TRBV11-2 with TRBJ1-5; D not resolved. The V gene lost 5 bases and the J gene lost 6 bases, with 8 bases spanning the gap. CDR1 SGHAT and CDR2 FQNNGV come from the germline V gene. This CDR3 has 12 residues. CDR3 coding DNA: TGTGCCAGCAGCCGGCGGGGTCAGCCCCAGCATTTT. It is translated as CASSRRGQPQHF.

The rearrangement uses TRBV6-1 and TRBJ1-1; D is unclear. With 2 bases removed from V and 3 bases from J, the gap between germline ends came to 13 bases. Germline V CDR1 and CDR2: MNHNS, SASEGT. CDR3 size: 15 residues. CDR3 sequence: CASSEWDLFHTEAFF. For the CDR3, the DNA is TGTGCCAGCAGTGAATGGGATCTATTTCACACTGAAGCTTTCTTT.

The chain uses TRBV29-1 and TRBJ2-4, with 7 bases matching TRBD2. CDR3 length equals 12 residues. The V and J ends lost 4 bases and 6 bases, in that order; junction bases with no gene match: 3. Per germline, CDR1 SQVTM and CDR2 ANQGSEA. The CDR3 protein is CSVAREGNIQYF. In nucleotides, the CDR3 is TGCAGCGTTGCCAGGGAGGGAAACATTCAGTACTTC.

The chain has TRBV7-3 and TRBJ2-2; TRBD1 is a possible D gene (6 bases). V was cut by 0 bases and J by 3 bases, with 14 bases left in between. The V gene's germline CDR1 is SGHTA and CDR2 FQGTGA. The length of the CDR3 is 17 residues. CDR3 protein: CASSLTAWYRDTGELFF. The CDR3 nucleotides are TGTGCCAGCAGCTTAACGGCTTGGTACAGGGACACCGGGGAGCTGTTTTTT.

The DNA of the CDR3 is TGCGCCAGCAGCGGTGCGTACGTAAGGATAGCTAACTATGGCTACACCTTC. This encodes CASSGAYVRIANYGYTF. The chain couples TRBV4-1 to TRBJ1-2; D uncertain. V was pared by 5 bases and J by 0 bases, with 19 bases between. The CDR3 consists of 17 residues. Germline lookup yields CDR1 MGHRA and CDR2 YSYEKL.

The chain recombines TRBV5-1 with TRBJ2-1; 9 bases are a match to TRBD2. The V gene end was trimmed by 4 bases and the J gene end by 7 bases; junction bases not matched to a gene: 12. Looked up from germline, CDR1 is SGHRS and CDR2 is YFSETQ. The CDR3 covers 16 residues. CDR3 sequence reads: CASSRGLAQEKNEQFF. The CDR3 nucleotides are TGCGCCAGCAGCCGGGGACTAGCCCAAGAGAAGAATGAGCAGTTCTTC.

The chain couples TRBV7-9 to TRBJ1-1; 8 bases agree with TRBD1. Germline V gene sequence: CDR1 SEHNR, CDR2 FQNEAQ (reference sequence). Losses at the gene ends were 5 bases for V and 1 base for J; bases not matched to a gene: 6. The CDR3 spans 15 residues. The DNA of the CDR3 is TGTGCCAGCAGCCACGGACAGGGCGGGAACACTGAAGCTTTCTTT. It yields the protein CASSHGQGGNTEAFF.

The chain combines TRBV6-1 with TRBJ2-5, with 10 nucleotides matching TRBD2. CDR1 and CDR2 (germline): MNHNS, SASEGT. The CDR3 is 16 amino acids. The V segment lost 0 bases and the J segment 3 bases; nucleotides outside the gene matches: 4. Here the CDR3 reads CASSEAYLAGEETQYF. The CDR3 region has the DNA TGTGCCAGCAGTGAAGCGTACCTAGCGGGAGAAGAGACCCAGTACTTC.

V and J are TRBV30 and TRBJ2-1, with a weak D call TRBD2 (5 bases). The CDR3 extends over 12 amino acids. V lost 4 bases, J lost 5 bases, and 9 bases lay in between. The germline V gene has CDR1 GTSNPN and CDR2 SVGIG (reference sequence). In nucleotides, the CDR3 is TGTGCCTGGAAAAGCGGTCACAATGAGCAGTTCTTC. Its protein is CAWKSGHNEQFF.

The genes are TRBV5-4 and TRBJ1-1, with 11 bases identical to TRBD1. This CDR3 region has 16 residues. Trimming removed 2 bases from V and 1 base from J; junction bases left unmatched: 4. Germline V gene data show CDR1 as SGHNT and CDR2 as YYREEE (reference sequence). CDR3 region: CASSLGQGARNTEAFF. The CDR3 region has the DNA TGTGCCAGCAGCTTAGGACAGGGGGCTAGGAACACTGAAGCTTTCTTT.

This chain joins TRBV2 and TRBJ1-2; D call uncertain. Germline V gives CDR1 SNHLY, CDR2 FYNNEI. This CDR3 has 14 amino acids. Between the trimmed V and J ends, which lost 4 bases and 0 bases, there was a span of 9 bases. The chain's CDR3 is CASSVLRTNYGYTF. Here the CDR3 DNA reads TGTGCCAGCAGTGTCCTACGGACTAACTATGGCTACACCTTC.